This TCR beta chain is from a study of cytomegalovirus exposure and HLA in healthy donors. Use of 60 Vbeta and 13 Jbeta primers characterized the PCR. Assay used: immunoSEQ multiplex PCR; TCRdb lists only in-frame clones, some missing. This table holds under 200,000 clones, 9.5% to 15% found once. Germline CDR1 LGHNA, CDR2 YSLEER. The CDR3 has 13 residues. This clone was seen a few times. The junction departs from the called germline gene at one end, perhaps through a read error. Source material: PBMCs. This chain links TRBV4-3 with TRBJ1-4; TRBD1 might be the D (5 bases). This TCR was sampled from a man aged 45-65 years in good health and CMV-seropositive. CDR3 residues: CASSPDSNGKLFF. For the CDR3, the DNA is TGCGCCAGCAGCCCAGACAGTAATGGAAAACTGTTTTTT.